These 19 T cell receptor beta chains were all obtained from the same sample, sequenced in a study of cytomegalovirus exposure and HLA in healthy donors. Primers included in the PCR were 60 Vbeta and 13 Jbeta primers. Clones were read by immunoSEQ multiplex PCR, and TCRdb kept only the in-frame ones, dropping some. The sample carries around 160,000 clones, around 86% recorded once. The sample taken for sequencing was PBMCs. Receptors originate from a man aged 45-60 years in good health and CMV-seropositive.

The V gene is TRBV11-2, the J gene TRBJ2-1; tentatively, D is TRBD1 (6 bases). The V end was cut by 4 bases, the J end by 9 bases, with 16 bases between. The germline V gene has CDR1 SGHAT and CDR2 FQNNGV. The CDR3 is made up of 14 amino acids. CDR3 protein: CASSSLTGTPEQFF. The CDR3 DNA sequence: TGTGCCAGCAGCTCCCTTACCGGGACACCTGAGCAGTTCTTC.

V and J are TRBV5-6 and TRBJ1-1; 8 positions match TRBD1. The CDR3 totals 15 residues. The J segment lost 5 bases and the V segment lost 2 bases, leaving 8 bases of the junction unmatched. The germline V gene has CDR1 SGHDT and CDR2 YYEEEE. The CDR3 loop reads CASSFYGQGRTEAFF. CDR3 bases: TGTGCCAGCAGCTTTTATGGACAGGGAAGGACTGAAGCTTTCTTT.

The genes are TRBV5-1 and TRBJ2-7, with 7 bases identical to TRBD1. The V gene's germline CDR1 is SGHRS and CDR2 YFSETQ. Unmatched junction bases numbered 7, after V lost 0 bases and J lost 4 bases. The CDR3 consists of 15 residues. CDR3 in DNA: TGCGCCAGCAGCTTGGGACAGGGTAGGTGGTACGAGCAGTACTTC. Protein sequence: CASSLGQGRWYEQYF. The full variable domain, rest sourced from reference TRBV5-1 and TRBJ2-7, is KAGVTQTPRYLIKTRGQQVTLSCSPISGHRSVSWYQQTPGQGLQFLFEYFSETQRNKGNFPGRFSGRQFSNSRSEMNVSTLELGDSALYLCASSLGQGRWYEQYFGPGTRLTVT.

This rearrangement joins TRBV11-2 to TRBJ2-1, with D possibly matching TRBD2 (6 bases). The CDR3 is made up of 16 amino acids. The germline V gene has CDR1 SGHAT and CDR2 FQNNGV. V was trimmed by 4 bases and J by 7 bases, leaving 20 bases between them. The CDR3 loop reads CASSYTPYWTTNEQFF. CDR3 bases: TGTGCCAGCAGCTACACCCCCTATTGGACTACAAATGAGCAGTTCTTC.

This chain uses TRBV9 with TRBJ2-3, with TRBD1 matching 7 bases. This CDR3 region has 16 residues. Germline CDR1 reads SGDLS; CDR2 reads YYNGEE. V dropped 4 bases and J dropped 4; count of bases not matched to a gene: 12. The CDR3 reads CASSLGHRGSPDTQYF. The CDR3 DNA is TGTGCCAGCAGCCTAGGCCACAGGGGTTCGCCAGATACGCAGTATTTT.

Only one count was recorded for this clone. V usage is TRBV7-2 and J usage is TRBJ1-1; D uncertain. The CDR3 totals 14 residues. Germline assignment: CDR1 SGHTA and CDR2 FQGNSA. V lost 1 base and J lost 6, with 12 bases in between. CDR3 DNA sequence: TGTGCCAGCAGCTTAGTGGGGAGGTCCGCTGAAGCTTTCTTT. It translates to CASSLVGRSAEAFF. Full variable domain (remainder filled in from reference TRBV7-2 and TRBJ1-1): GAGVSQSPSNKVTEKGKDVELRCDPISGHTALYWYRQSLGQGLEFLIYFQGNSAPDKSGLPSDRFSAERTGGSVSTLTIQRTQQEDSAVYLCASSLVGRSAEAFFGQGTRLTVV.

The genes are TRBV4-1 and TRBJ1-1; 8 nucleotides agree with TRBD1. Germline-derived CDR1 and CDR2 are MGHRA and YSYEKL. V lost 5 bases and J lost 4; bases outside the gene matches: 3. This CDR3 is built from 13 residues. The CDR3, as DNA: TGCGCCAGCAGCACAGGGGGGAGCACTGAAGCTTTCTTT. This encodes CASSTGGSTEAFF.

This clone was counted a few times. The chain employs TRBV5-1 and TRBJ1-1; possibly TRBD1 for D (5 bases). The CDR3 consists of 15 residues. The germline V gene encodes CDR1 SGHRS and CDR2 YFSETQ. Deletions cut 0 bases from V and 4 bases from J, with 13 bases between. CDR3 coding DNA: TGCGCCAGCAGCTTGGGGCAGGGCTCGGGCACTGAAGCTTTCTTT. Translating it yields CASSLGQGSGTEAFF.

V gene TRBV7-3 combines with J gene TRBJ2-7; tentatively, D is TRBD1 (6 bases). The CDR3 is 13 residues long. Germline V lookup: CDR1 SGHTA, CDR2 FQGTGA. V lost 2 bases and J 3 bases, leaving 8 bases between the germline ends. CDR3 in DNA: TGTGCCAGCAGCTTAGGACAGAACTACGAGCAGTACTTC. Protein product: CASSLGQNYEQYF.

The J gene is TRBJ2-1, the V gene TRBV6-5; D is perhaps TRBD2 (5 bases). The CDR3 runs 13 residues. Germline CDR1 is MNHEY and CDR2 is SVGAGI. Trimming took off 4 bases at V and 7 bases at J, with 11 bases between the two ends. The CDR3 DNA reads TGTGCCAGCAGTTCCGGACTGCGAAATGAGCAGTTCTTC. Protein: CASSSGLRNEQFF.

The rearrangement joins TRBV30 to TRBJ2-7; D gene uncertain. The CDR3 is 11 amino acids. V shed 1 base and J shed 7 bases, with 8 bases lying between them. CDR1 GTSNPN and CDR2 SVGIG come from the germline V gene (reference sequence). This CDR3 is CAWSGALEQYF. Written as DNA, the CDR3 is TGTGCCTGGAGTGGGGCCCTAGAGCAGTACTTC.

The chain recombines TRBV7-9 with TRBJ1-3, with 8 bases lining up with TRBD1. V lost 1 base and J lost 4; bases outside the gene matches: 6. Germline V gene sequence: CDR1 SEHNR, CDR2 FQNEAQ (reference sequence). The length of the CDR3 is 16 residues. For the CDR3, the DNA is TGTGCCAGCAGCTTAGGCCTGGGACAGGAGGGAAACACCATATATTTT. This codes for CASSLGLGQEGNTIYF.

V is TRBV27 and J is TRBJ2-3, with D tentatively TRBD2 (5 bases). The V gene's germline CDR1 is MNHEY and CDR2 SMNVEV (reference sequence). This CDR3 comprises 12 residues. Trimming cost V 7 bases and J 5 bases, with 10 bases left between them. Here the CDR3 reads CASTSYGDTQYF. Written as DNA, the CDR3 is TGTGCCAGCACTAGCTACGGAGATACGCAGTATTTT.

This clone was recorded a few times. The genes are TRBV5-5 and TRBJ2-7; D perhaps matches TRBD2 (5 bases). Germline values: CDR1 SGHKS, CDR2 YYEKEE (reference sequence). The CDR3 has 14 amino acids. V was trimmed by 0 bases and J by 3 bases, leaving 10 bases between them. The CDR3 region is CASSLAFGDYEQYF. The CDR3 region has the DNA TGTGCCAGCAGCTTGGCCTTCGGGGACTACGAGCAGTACTTC.

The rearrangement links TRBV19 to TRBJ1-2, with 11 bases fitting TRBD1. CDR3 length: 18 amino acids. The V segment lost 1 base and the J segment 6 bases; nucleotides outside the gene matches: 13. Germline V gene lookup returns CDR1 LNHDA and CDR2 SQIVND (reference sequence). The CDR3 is CASSIAPDRGQGLDGYTF. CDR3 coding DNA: TGTGCCAGTAGTATAGCCCCGGACAGGGGGCAGGGGTTAGATGGCTACACCTTC.

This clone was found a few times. In DNA form, the CDR3 reads TGTGCCAGCAGCGCGGGACTTCACTACAATGAGCAGTTCTTC. Translated, it gives CASSAGLHYNEQFF. V is TRBV5-6 and J is TRBJ2-1; weak D call: TRBD2 (6 bases). CDR3 size: 14 residues. Trimming stripped 4 bases from V and 3 bases from J, with 11 bases between. Germline CDR1 reads SGHDT; CDR2 reads YYEEEE.

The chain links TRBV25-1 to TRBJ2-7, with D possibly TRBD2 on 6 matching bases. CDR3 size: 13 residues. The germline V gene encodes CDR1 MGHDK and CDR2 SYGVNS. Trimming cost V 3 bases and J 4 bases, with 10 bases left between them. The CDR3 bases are TGTGCCAGCAGTGATGGAGGGACGTACGAGCAGTACTTC. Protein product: CASSDGGTYEQYF.

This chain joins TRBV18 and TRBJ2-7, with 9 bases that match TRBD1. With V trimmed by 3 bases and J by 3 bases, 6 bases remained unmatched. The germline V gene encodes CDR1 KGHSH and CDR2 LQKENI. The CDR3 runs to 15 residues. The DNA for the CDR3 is TGTGCCAGCTCACCTCGACAGGGGGACAACTACGAGCAGTACTTC. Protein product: CASSPRQGDNYEQYF.

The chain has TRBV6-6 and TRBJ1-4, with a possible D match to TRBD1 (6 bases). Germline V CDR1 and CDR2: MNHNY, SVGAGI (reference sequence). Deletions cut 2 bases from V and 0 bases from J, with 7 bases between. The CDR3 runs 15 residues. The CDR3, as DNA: TGTGCCAGCAGTTACCACAGGGCAACTAATGAAAAACTGTTTTTT. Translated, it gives CASSYHRATNEKLFF.